This T cell receptor beta chain was captured in a study of T cell repertoires in cytomegalovirus infection. Study background: CMV infection and matching HLA type were both indicated by public TCR beta signatures. General observations from the study: The ex vivo response was dominated by HLA-C-restricted CMV-specific TCR beta clonotypes. Of the TCR beta families, the public ones yielded a cumulative frequency that identified carriers of CMV plus the relevant HLA.

This clonotype has ten or more counts. Its antigen remains unknown. CDR3 length: 15 amino acids. Germline V gene sequence: CDR1 SGHRS, CDR2 YFSETQ. The J segment lost 0 bases and the V segment lost 3 bases, leaving 1 base of the junction unmatched. TCRdb reprocessed the reads with MiXCR, giving one entry per CDR3 protein. Of roughly 300,000 distinct CDR3 sequences listed, roughly a quarter were seen once; the top ten hold approximately 13%. Sequenced sample: PBMCs. The V and J genes are TRBV5-1 and TRBJ2-3; 10 bases fit TRBD1. The TCR comes from a human donor in good health (CMV status not recorded). Some clones in this sample may be carry-over from other donors' samples. CDR3 region: CASSWGQGSTDTQYF. Here the CDR3 DNA reads TGCGCCAGCAGCTGGGGACAGGGGAGCACAGATACGCAGTATTTT.